This paragraph reports one T cell receptor (beta chain). This sample was taken from a study of blood T cell repertoires in COVID-19. Study-level background: The United States, Italy and Spain provided the acute and convalescent COVID-19 samples. PBMCs, B-cell-depleted T cells, or T cells provided the cDNA or gDNA that made up the material.

Source study methods: The authors estimated nucleated cell counts from reference gene primer amplification. The method was immunoSEQ multiplex PCR; TCRdb's version includes in-frame clones alone and lacks a portion of them. Clonal size and the V and J genes are those of that table, whereas D and trimming came from the DNA. The sample holds 210,000 or so clones; approximately 91% are singletons and the top ten take roughly 6%. This receptor was obtained from a woman aged 40 to 50 who had recovered from COVID-19. The sample consisted of peripheral blood.

CDR3 sequence reads: CSASAGGGKTEAFF. For the CDR3, the DNA is TGCAGTGCTAGTGCAGGGGGCGGGAAAACTGAAGCTTTCTTT. This rearrangement joins TRBV20-1 to TRBJ1-1, with TRBD1 matching 8 bases. The V and J ends lost 3 bases and 5 bases, in that order; junction bases with no gene match: 8. The CDR3 spans 14 residues. Germline V lookup: CDR1 DFQATT, CDR2 SNEGSKA (reference sequence).